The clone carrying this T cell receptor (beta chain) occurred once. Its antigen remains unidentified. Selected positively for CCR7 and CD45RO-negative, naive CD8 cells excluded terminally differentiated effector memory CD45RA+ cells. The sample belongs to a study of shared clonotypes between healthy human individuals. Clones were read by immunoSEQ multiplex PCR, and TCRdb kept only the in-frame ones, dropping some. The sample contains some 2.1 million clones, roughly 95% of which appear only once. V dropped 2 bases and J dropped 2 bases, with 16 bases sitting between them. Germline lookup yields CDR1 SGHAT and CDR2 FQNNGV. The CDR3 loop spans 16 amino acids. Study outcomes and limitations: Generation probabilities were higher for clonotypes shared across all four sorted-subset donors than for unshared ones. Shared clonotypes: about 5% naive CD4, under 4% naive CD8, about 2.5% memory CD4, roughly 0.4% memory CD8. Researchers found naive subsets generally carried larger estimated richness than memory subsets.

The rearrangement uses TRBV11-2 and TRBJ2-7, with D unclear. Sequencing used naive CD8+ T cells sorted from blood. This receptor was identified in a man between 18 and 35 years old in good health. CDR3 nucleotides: TGTGCCAGCAGCTTATGGAATGAGGCTGGGACCTACGAGCAGTACTTC. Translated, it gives CASSLWNEAGTYEQYF.